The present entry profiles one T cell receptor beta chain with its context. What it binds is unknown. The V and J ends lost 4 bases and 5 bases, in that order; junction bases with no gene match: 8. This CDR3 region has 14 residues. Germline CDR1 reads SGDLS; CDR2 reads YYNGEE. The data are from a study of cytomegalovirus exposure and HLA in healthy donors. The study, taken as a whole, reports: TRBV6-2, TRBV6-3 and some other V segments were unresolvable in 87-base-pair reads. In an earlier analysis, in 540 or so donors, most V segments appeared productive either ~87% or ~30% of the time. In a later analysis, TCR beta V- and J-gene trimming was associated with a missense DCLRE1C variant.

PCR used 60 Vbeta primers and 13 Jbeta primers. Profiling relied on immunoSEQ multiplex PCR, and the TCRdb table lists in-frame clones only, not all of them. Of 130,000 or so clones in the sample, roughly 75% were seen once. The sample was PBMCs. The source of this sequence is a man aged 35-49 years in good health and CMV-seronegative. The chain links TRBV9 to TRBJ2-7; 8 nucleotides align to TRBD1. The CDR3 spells CASSLGQGGNEQYF. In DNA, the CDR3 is TGTGCCAGCAGCCTCGGACAGGGTGGTAACGAGCAGTACTTC.